The TCR beta chain under discussion was sequenced for a study of patients and donors after allogeneic stem cell transplantation. Germline CDR1 SGHRS, CDR2 YFSETQ. The germline V and J ends were trimmed by 3 bases and 2 bases, with 14 bases remaining between them. CDR3 length equals 15 residues. Each CDR3 protein gets one entry after TCRdb re-called the RT-PCR reads with MiXCR. The sample includes around 17,000 distinct CDR3 sequences, approximately 25% seen only once; the top ten take 36%. This clonotype was seen at least ten times. The rearrangement joins TRBV5-1 to TRBJ1-1; D is undetermined. This TCR was sampled from a human donor who was either an allogeneic HSCT recipient or a stem cell or donor lymphocyte infusion donor (not recorded which). It is not recorded whose cells these are; they may come from a transplant donor. What was sequenced was blood, either unsorted or a sorted T cell fraction (not recorded which). The CDR3 DNA reads TGCGCCAGCAGCTGGGAGGGAGGGCCCAACACTGAAGCTTTCTTT. Its protein is CASSWEGGPNTEAFF.